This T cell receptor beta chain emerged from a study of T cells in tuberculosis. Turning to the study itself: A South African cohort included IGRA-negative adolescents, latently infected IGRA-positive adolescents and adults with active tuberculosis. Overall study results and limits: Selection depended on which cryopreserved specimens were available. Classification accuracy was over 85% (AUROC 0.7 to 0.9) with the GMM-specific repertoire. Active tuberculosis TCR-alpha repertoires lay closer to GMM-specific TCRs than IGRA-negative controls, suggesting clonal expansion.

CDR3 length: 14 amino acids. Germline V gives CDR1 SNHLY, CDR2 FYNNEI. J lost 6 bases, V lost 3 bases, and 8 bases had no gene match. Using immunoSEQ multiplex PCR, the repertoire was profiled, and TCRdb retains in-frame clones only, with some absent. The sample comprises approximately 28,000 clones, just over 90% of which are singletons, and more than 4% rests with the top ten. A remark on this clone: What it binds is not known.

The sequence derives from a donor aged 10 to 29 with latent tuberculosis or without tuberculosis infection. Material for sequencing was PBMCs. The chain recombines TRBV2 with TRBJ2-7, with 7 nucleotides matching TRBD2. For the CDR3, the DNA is TGTGCCAGCAGTGACGTCGCGGGAGAGTCCGAGCAGTACTTC. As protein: CASSDVAGESEQYF.